One and the same sample provided the 2 T cell receptor beta chains below, sequenced in a study of T cell responses to AZD1222 COVID-19 vaccine. Measured with immunoSEQ multiplex PCR; TCRdb has only the in-frame clones, and not every one. The sample carries tens of thousands of clones, more than 90% recorded once. Sequenced here: peripheral blood, sampled on day 0 of AZD1222 vaccination. The origin of the receptors is an adult in good health.

This CDR3 reads CASSHGFQDSYNSPLHF. CDR3 in DNA: TGTGCCAGCAGCCACGGCTTCCAGGACTCCTATAATTCACCCCTCCACTTT. J is TRBJ1-6 and V is TRBV3-1 (or the pseudogene TRBV3-2); D gene uncertain. The V gene lost 3 bases and the J gene lost 0 bases, with 12 bases spanning the gap. The CDR3 runs to 17 residues. The germline CDR1 and CDR2 sequences are LGHDT and YNNKEL (reference sequence).

The rearrangement uses TRBV5-4 and TRBJ2-4; D not resolved. V shed 2 bases and J shed 3 bases, with 9 bases lying between them. Germline-derived CDR1 and CDR2 are SGHNT and YYREEE (reference sequence). The CDR3 consists of 14 residues. The CDR3 loop reads CASSFGPGKNIQYF. The CDR3 DNA sequence: TGTGCCAGCAGCTTTGGACCTGGCAAAAACATTCAGTACTTC.